These 3 T cell receptor beta chains were all obtained from the same sample, sequenced in a study of CD8+ T cells in alopecia areata. RNA extraction and reverse transcription yielded cDNA as sequencing template. Sequencing was performed with immunoSEQ multiplex PCR; in TCRdb, only in-frame clones are kept and a portion is missing. The table includes about 110,000 clones, around 55% detected once. Sequencing was done on a sample of CD8+ T cells sorted from blood. The receptor set was obtained from a human donor in good health.

CDR3 sequence: CASSLLGAINQPQHF. The CDR3 DNA is TGTGCCAGCAGTTTATTGGGAGCCATCAATCAGCCCCAGCATTTT. The genes are TRBV7-3 and TRBJ1-5, with D unclear. Trimming shortened V by 6 bases and J by 3 bases, and 15 bases separated the two germline ends. The CDR3 is made up of 15 amino acids. CDR1 is SGHTA, CDR2 FQGTGA, per germline.

This chain uses TRBV4-1 with TRBJ2-7, with 8 bases lining up with TRBD1. This CDR3 has 16 amino acids. CDR1 is MGHRA, CDR2 YSYEKL, per germline. Germline trimming cut 2 bases from V and 3 bases from J; bases unmatched to any gene: 9. The chain's CDR3 is CASSQYQGAWVYEQYF. The CDR3 nucleotides read TGCGCCAGCAGCCAATATCAGGGGGCTTGGGTCTACGAGCAGTACTTC.

The V and J genes are TRBV14 and TRBJ2-5; D is perhaps TRBD2 (5 bases). The V end was cut by 4 bases, the J end by 3 bases, with 12 bases between. Germline V gene sequence: CDR1 SGHDN, CDR2 FVKESK. The CDR3 is 14 amino acids. CDR3 in amino acids: CASSPGEGKETQYF. CDR3 bases: TGTGCCAGCAGCCCCGGAGAGGGCAAAGAGACCCAGTACTTC.